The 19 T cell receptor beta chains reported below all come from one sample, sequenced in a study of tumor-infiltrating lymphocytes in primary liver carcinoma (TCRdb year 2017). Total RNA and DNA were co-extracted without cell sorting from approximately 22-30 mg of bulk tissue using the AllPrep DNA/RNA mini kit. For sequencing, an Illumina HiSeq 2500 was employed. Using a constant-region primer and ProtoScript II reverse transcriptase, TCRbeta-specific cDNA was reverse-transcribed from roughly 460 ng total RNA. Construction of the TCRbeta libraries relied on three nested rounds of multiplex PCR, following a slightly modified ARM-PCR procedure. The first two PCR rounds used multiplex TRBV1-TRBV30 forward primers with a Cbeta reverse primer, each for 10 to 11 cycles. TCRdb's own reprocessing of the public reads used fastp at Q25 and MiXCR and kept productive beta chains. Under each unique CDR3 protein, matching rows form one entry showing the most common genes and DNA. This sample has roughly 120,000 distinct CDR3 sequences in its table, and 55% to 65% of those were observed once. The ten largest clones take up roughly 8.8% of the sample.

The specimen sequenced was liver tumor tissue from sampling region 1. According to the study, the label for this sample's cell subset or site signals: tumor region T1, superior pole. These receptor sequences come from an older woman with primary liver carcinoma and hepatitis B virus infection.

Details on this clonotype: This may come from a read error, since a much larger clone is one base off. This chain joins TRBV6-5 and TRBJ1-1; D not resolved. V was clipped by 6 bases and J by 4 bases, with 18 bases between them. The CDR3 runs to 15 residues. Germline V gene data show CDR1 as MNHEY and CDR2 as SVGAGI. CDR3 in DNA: TGTGCCAGCAGCCCCCGAATCGGTCGGAGCACTGAAGCTTTCTTT. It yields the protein CASSPRIGRSTEAFF.

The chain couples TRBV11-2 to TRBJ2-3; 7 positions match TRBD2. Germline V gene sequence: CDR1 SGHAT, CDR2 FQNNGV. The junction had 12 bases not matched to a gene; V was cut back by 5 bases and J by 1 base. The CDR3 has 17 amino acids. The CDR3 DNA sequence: TGTGCCAGCAGCGTAACGGGACTAACGGCCGGCACAGATACGCAGTATTTT. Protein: CASSVTGLTAGTDTQYF.

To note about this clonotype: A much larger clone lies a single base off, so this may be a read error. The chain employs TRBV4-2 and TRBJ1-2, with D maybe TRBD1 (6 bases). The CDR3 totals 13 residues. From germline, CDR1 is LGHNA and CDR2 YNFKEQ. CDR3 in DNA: TGTGCCTGCAGCCAAGCAGGGGTAGGAGGCTACACCTTC. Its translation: CACSQAGVGGYTF.

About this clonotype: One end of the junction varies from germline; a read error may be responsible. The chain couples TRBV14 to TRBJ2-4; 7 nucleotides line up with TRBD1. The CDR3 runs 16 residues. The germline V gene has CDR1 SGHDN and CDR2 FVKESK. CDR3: CASSHRTGVAENIQYF. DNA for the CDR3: TGTGCCAGCAGCCACAGGACAGGAGTAGCCGAAAACATTCAGTACTTC. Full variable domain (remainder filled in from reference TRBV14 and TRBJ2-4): EAGVTQFPSHSVIEKGQTVTLRCDPISGHDNLYWYRRVMGKEIKFLLHFVKESKQDESGMPNNRFLAERTGGTYSTLKVQPAELEDSGVYFCASSHRTGVAENIQYFGAGTRLSVL.

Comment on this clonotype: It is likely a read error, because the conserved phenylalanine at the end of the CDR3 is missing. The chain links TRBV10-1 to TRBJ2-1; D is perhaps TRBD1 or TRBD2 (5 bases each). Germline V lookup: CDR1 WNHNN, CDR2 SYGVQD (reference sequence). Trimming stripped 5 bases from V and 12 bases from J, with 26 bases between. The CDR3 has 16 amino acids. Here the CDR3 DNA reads TGCGCCAGCAGTCACATAAATTCCGGGACCCCCAAGGGGCAGTTCTCC. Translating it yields CASSHINSGTPKGQFS.

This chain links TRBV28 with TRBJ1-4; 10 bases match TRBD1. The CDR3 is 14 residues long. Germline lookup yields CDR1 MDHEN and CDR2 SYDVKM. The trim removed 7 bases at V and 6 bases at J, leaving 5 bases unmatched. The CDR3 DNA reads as TGTGCCAGCAACCCCGGGACAGGGGATGAAAAACTGTTTTTT. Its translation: CASNPGTGDEKLFF.

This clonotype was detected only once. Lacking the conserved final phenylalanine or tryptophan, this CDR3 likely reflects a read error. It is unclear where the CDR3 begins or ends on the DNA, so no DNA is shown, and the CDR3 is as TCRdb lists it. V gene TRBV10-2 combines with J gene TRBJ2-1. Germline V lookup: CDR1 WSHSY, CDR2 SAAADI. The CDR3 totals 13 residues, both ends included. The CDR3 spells CASSETAYNERFS.

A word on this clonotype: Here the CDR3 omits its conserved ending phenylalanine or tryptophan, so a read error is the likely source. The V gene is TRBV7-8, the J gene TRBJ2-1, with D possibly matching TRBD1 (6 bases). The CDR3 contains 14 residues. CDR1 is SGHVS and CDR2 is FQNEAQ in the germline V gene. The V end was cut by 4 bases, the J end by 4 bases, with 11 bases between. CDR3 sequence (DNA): TGTGCCAGCAGCTCTGGACAGAAATACAATGAGCAGTTCCTC. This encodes CASSSGQKYNEQFL.

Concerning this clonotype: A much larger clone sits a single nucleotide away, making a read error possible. The DNA of the CDR3 is TGTGCCAGCAGCATCACAGTGTATAGCAATCAGCCCCAGCATTTT. As protein: CASSITVYSNQPQHF. The gene calls are TRBV6-6 and TRBJ1-5; D gene uncertain. The V gene lost 6 bases and the J gene lost 0 bases, with 12 bases spanning the gap. The CDR3 has 15 amino acids. The germline V gene encodes CDR1 MNHNY and CDR2 SVGAGI (reference sequence).

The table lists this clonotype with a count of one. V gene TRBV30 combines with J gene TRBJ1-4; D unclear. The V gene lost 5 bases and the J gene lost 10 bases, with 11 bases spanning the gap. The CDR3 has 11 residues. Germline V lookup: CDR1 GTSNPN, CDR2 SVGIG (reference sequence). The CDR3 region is CAWLTGLKLFF. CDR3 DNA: TGTGCCTGGCTGACGGGCCTAAAACTGTTTTTT. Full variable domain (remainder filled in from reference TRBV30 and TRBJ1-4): SQTIHQWPATLVQPVGSPLSLECTVEGTSNPNLYWYRQAAGRGLQLLFYSVGIGQISSEVPQNLSASRPQDRQFILSSKKLLLSDSGFYLCAWLTGLKLFFGSGTQLSVL.

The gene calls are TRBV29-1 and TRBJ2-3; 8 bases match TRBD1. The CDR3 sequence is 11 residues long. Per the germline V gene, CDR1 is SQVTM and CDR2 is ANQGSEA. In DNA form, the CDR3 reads TGCACTGTGGCGGACAGGGAGAGGGTGTATTTT. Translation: CTVADRERVYF.

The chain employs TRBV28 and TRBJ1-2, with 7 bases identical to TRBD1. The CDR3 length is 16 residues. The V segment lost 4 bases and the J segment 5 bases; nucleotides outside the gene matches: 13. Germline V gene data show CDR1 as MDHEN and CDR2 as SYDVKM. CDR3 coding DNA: TGTGCCAGCAGTTCCCCGACAGGGCCGTCGGGGTATGGCTACACCTTC. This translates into CASSSPTGPSGYGYTF.

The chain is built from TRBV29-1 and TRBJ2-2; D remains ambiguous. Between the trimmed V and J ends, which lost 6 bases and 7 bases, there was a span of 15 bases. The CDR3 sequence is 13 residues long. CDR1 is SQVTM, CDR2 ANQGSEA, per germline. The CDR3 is CSVIGHSGGELFF. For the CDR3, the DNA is TGCAGCGTCATAGGGCACTCTGGCGGGGAGCTGTTTTTT.

The CDR3 protein is CANSGQGNTEAFF. CDR3 bases: TGTGCCAACAGCGGACAGGGTAACACTGAAGCTTTCTTT. The chain links TRBV2 to TRBJ1-1, with TRBD1 matching 8 bases. Unmatched junction bases numbered 6, after V lost 10 bases and J lost 2 bases. The CDR3 runs to 13 residues. Germline V gene lookup returns CDR1 SNHLY and CDR2 FYNNEI.

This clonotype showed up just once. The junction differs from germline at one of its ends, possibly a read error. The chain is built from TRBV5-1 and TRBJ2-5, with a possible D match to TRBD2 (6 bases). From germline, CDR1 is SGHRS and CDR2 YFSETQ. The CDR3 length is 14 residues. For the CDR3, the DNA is TGCGCCAGCAGCCCTGGAGGGAGTCAAGATACCCAGTACTTC. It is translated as CASSPGGSQDTQYF.

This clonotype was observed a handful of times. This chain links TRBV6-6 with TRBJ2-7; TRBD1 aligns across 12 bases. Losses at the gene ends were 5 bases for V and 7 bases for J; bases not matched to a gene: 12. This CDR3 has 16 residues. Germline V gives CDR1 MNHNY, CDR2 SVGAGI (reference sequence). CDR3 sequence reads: CASSLFGDRGPREQYF. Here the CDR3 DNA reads TGTGCCAGCAGTCTGTTTGGGGACAGGGGGCCTCGGGAGCAGTACTTC.

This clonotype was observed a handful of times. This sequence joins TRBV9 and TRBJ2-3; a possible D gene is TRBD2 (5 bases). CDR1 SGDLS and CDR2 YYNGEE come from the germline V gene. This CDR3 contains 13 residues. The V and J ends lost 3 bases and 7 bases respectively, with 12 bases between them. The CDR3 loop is CASSAQLENTQYF. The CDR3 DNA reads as TGTGCCAGCAGCGCCCAACTAGAAAATACGCAGTATTTT.

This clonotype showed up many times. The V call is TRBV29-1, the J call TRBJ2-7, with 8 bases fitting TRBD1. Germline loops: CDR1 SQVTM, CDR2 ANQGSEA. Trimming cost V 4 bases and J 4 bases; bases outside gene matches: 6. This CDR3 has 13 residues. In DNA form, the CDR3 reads TGCAGCGTTGTGACAGGGGAGCCGTACGAGCAGTACTTC. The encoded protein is CSVVTGEPYEQYF.

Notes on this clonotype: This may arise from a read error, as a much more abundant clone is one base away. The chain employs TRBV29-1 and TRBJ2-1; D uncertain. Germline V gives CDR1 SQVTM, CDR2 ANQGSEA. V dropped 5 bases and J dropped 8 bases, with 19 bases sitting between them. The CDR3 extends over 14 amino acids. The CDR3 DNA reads TGCAGCGTTTGTAGGGTCAGGCATAGAGATGAGCAGTTCTTC. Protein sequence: CSVCRVRHRDEQFF.